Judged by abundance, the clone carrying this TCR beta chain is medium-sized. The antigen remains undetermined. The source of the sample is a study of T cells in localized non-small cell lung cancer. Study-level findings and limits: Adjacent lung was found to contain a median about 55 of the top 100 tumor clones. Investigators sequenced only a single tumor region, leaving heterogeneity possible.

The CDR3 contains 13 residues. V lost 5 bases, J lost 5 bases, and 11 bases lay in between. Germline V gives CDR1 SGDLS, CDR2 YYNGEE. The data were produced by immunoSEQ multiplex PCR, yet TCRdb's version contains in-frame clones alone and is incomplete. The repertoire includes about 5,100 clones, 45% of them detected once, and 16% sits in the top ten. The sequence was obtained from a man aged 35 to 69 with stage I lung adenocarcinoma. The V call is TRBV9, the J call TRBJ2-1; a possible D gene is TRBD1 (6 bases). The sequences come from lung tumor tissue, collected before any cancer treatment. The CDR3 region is CASRSDSHNEQFF. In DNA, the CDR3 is TGTGCCAGCAGATCGGACAGCCACAATGAGCAGTTCTTC.